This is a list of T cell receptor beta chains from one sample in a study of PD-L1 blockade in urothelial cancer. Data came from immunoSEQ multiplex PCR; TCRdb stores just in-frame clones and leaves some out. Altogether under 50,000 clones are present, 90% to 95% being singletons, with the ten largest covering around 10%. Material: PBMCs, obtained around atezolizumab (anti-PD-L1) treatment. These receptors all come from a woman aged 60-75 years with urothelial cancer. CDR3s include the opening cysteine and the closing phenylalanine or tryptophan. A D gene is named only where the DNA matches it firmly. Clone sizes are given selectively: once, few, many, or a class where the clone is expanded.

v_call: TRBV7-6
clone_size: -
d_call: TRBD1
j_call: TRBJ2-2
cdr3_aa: CASSLRTGNTGELFF
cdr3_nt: TGTGCCAGCAGCCTCCGGACAGGGAACACCGGGGAGCTGTTTTTT

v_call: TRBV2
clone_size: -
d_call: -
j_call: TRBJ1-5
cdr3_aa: CASSEGLKNQPQHF
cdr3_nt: TGTGCCAGCAGTGAGGGGCTTAAGAATCAGCCCCAGCATTTT

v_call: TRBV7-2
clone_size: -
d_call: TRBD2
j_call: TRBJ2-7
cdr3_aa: CASRTGTRGEQYF
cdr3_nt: TGTGCCAGCAGAACCGGGACTAGGGGAGAGCAGTACTTC

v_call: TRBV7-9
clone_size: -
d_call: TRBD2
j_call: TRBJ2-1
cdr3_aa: CASSRTSGSMVGEQFF
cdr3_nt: TGTGCCAGCAGCCGCACTAGCGGGAGTATGGTTGGTGAGCAGTTCTTC

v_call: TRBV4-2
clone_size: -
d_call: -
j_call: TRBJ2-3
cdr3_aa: CASSQGELITDTQYF
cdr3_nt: TGTGCCAGCAGCCAAGGAGAACTTATCACAGATACGCAGTATTTT

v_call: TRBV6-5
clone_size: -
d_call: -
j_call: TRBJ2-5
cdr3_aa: CASSPGETQYF
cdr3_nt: TGTGCCAGCAGTCCGGGGGAGACCCAGTACTTC

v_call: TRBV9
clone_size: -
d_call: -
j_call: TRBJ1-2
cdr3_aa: CASSVEGELIGYTF
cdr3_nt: TGTGCCAGCAGCGTCGAGGGGGAGCTCATTGGCTACACCTTC

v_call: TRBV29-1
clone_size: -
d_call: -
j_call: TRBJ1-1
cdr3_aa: CRYQEGTEAFF
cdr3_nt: TGCAGGTATCAGGAGGGCACTGAAGCTTTCTTT

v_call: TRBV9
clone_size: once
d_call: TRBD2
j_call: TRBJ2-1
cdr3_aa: CASSVAGGIYNEQFF
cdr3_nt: TGTGCCAGCAGCGTAGCGGGAGGGATTTACAATGAGCAGTTCTTC

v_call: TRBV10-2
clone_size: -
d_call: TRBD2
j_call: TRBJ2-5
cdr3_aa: CASSESPTGGRETQYF
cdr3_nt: TGCGCCAGCAGTGAGTCCCCCACTGGCGGGAGAGAGACCCAGTACTTC

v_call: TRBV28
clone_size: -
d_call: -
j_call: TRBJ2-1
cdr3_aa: CASSRIRGENEQFF
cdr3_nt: TGTGCCAGCAGTAGGATCAGGGGCGAAAATGAGCAGTTCTTC

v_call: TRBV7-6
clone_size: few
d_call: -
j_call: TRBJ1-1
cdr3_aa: CASSLGGKEAFF
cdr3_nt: TGTGCCAGCAGCTTAGGAGGGAAAGAAGCTTTCTTT

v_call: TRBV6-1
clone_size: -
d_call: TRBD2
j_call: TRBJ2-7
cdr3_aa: CASSLAGGYEQYF
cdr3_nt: TGTGCCAGCAGCCTAGCGGGAGGCTACGAGCAGTACTTC

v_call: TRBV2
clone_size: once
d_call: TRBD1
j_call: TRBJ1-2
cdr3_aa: CASSAGTGGGYGYTF
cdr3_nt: TGTGCCAGCAGTGCCGGGACAGGGGGCGGCTATGGCTACACCTTC

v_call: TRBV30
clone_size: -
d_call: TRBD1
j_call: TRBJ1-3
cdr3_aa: CAWIAWGTGRNTIYF
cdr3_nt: TGTGCCTGGATCGCCTGGGGGACAGGACGAAACACCATATATTTT

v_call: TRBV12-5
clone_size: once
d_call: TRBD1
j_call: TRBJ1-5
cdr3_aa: CASGHTGVSRSQPQHF
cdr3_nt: TGTGCTAGTGGTCATACAGGGGTTAGCCGAAGTCAGCCCCAGCATTTT

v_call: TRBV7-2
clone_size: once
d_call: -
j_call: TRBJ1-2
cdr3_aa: CASSSSQETYGYTF
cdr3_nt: TGTGCCAGCAGCTCTTCACAGGAGACCTATGGCTACACCTTC

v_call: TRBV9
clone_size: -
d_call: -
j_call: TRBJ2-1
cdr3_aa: CASSVVVAASYNEQFF
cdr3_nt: TGTGCCAGCAGCGTAGTGGTAGCGGCCTCCTACAATGAGCAGTTCTTC

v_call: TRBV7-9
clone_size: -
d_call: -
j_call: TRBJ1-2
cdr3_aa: CASSQDDGGGYGYTF
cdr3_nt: TGTGCCAGCAGCCAGGACGATGGGGGGGGGTATGGCTACACCTTC

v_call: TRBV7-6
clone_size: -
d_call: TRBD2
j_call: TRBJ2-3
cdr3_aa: CASPLALAGGADTQYF
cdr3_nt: TGTGCCAGCCCCTTAGCCCTAGCGGGAGGCGCAGATACGCAGTATTTT

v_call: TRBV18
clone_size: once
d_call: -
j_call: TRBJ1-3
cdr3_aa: CASSPTPGEIDGNTIYF
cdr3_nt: TGTGCCAGCTCACCGACTCCAGGGGAGATAGATGGAAACACCATATATTTT

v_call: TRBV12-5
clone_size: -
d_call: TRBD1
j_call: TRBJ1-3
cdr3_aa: CASGLTRGQGWTGNTIYF
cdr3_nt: TGTGCTAGTGGTCTCACAAGAGGACAGGGATGGACTGGAAACACCATATATTTT

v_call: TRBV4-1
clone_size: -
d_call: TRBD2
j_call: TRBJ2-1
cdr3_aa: CASSPPGGGSSYNEQFF
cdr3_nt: TGCGCCAGCAGCCCCCCCGGGGGGGGAAGCTCCTACAATGAGCAGTTCTTC

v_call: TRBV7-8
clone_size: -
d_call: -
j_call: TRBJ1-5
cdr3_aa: CASSSPETWDQPQHF
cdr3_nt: TGTGCCAGCAGCTCACCAGAGACTTGGGATCAGCCCCAGCATTTT

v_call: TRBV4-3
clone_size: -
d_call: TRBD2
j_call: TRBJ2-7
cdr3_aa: CASSQTLAGVYEQYF
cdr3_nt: TGCGCCAGCAGCCAAACGCTAGCGGGAGTTTACGAGCAGTACTTC

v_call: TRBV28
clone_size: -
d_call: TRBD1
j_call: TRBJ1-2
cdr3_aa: CASTLGQGGGYTF
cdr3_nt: TGTGCCAGCACTCTGGGACAGGGGGGGGGCTACACCTTC

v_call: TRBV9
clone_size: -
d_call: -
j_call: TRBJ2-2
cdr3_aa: CASSVQSGVPNTGELFF
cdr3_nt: TGTGCCAGCAGCGTACAGTCAGGGGTACCGAACACCGGGGAGCTGTTTTTT

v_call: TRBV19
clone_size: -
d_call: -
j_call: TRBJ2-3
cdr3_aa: CASSIGTTRPDTQYF
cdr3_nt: TGTGCCAGTAGTATAGGAACAACGCGGCCTGATACGCAGTATTTT

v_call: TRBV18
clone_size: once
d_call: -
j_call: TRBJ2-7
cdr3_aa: CASSPTGKASYEQYF
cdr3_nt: TGTGCCAGCTCACCCACCGGGAAGGCGTCCTACGAGCAGTACTTC

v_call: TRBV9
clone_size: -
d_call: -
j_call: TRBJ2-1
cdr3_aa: CASSYSRGNANEQFF
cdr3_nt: TGTGCCAGCAGCTATTCCCGGGGTAATGCCAATGAGCAGTTCTTC

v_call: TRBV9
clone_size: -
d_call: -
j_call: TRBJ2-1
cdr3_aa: CASSPPRTGKYNEQFF
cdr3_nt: TGTGCCAGCAGCCCCCCCCGGACTGGGAAGTACAATGAGCAGTTCTTC

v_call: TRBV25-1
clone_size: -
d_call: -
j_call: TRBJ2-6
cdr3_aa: CASSAGSYSGANVLTF
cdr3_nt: TGTGCCAGCAGTGCGGGATCCTACTCTGGGGCCAACGTCCTGACTTTC

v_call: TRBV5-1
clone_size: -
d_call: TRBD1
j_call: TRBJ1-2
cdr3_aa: CASSLERAGGYGYTF
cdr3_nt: TGCGCCAGCAGCTTGGAACGGGCAGGGGGCTATGGCTACACCTTC

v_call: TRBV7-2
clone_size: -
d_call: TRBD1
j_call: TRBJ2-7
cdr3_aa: CASSLGQGVGYEQYF
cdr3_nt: TGTGCCAGCAGCCTGGGACAGGGGGTTGGCTACGAGCAGTACTTC

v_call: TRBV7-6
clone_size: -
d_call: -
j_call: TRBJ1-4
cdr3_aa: CASSLGETANEKLFF
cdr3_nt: TGTGCCAGCAGTTTAGGAGAGACAGCTAATGAAAAACTGTTTTTT

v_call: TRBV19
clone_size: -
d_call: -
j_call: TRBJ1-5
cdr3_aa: CASSIDIGSNQPQHF
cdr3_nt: TGTGCCAGTAGTATAGATATTGGTAGTAATCAGCCCCAGCATTTT

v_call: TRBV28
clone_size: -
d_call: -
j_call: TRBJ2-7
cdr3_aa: CASSVPYEQYF
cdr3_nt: TGTGCCAGCAGTGTCCCGTACGAGCAGTACTTC